Shown below are 26 T cell receptor beta chains from a single sample sequenced in a study of beta chain features in type 1 diabetes (dated by TCRdb to 2017 to 2018). The full study reports these points: A moderate but significant shortening of TCRB CDR3 length was observed in type 1 diabetes patients in all four CD4+ subsets.

For these TCRs, the target antigens are not known. The protocol used for the library was the immunoSEQ multiplex PCR assay. The High Capacity cDNA Reverse Transcription Kit was used to reverse transcribe all of the isolated RNA, meaning that expressed TCRB transcripts were what got sequenced. In TCRdb, the immuneACCESS table is reduced to in-frame sequences with V and J assigned. These tables do not hold every clone; where another copy was compared, an unresolved V gene accounts for under half, and the others remain unexplained. Here the sample has 550,000 to 850,000 clones; roughly 13% occur a single time. About 0.02% of the sample rests with the top ten. The material sequenced was naive CD4+ T cells from blood. The sample's cell subset or site label, decoded: true naive CD4+ T cells. The receptors derive from a man younger than 35 with type 1 diabetes.

The CDR3 DNA reads TGTGCCAGTAGTATTGTTCAGGGGCGAAGTTCTAACACTGAAGCTTTCTTT. Its protein product is CASSIVQGRSSNTEAFF. This chain links TRBV19 with TRBJ1-1, with a tentative D call TRBD1 (6 bases). The CDR3 sequence is 17 residues long. CDR1 is LNHDA and CDR2 is SQIVND in the germline V gene (reference sequence). Trimming removed 3 bases at V and 2 bases at J, with 19 bases between. Complete variable domain (other parts from reference TRBV19 and TRBJ1-1): DGGITQSPKYLFRKEGQNVTLSCEQNLNHDAMYWYRQDPGQGLRLIYYSQIVNDFQKGDIAEGYSVSREKKESFPLTVTSAQKNPTAFYLCASSIVQGRSSNTEAFFGQGTRLTVV.

The table lists this clone with a few counts. The rearrangement links TRBV11-3 to TRBJ1-3; 7 bases are shared with TRBD1. The CDR3 loop spans 15 amino acids. Germline CDR1 SGHNT, CDR2 YENEEA. Trimming at V came to 7 bases and at J to 0 bases, leaving 6 bases not matched to a gene. The CDR3 DNA reads TGTGCCAGCACCATAGGGACAGCCTCTGGAAACACCATATATTTT. Amino acid sequence: CASTIGTASGNTIYF. Based on the CDR3 plus reference TRBV11-3 and TRBJ1-3, the full variable domain is EAGVVQSPRYKIIEKKQPVAFWCNPISGHNTLYWYLQNLGQGPELLIRYENEEAVDDSQLPKDRFSAERLKGVDSTLKIQPAELGDSAVYLCASTIGTASGNTIYFGEGSWLTVV.

There are a few counts of this clone. This chain links TRBV28 with TRBJ2-1, with D perhaps matching TRBD2 (5 bases). The germline V and J ends were trimmed by 1 base and 5 bases, with 6 bases remaining between them. The CDR3 consists of 13 residues. Germline-derived CDR1 and CDR2 are MDHEN and SYDVKM. The CDR3 protein is CASSLSGNNEQFF. CDR3 DNA: TGTGCCAGCAGTTTATCGGGAAACAATGAGCAGTTCTTC.

This clone was counted only a few times. The chain uses TRBV11-3 and TRBJ2-7; TRBD1 might be the D (5 bases). Per germline, CDR1 SGHNT and CDR2 YENEEA. V shed 7 bases and J shed 9 bases, with 19 bases lying between them. The CDR3 has 13 residues. CDR3 sequence (DNA): TGTGCCAGCAACGGCCCCTCAGGGAATAGGCAGTACTTC. This encodes CASNGPSGNRQYF.

The V and J genes are TRBV2 and TRBJ1-2; TRBD1 aligns across 9 bases. The CDR3 is made up of 14 amino acids. Per the germline V gene, CDR1 is SNHLY and CDR2 is FYNNEI. Trimming removed 1 base from V and 5 bases from J; junction bases left unmatched: 2. This chain's CDR3 is CASSEEDRGYGYTF. The CDR3 nucleotides are TGTGCCAGCAGTGAAGAAGACAGGGGGTATGGCTACACCTTC.

This clone appeared a few times. This chain joins TRBV5-6 and TRBJ2-5, with D perhaps TRBD1 or TRBD2 (6 bases each). Trimming shortened V by 0 bases and J by 5 bases, and 20 bases separated the two germline ends. The CDR3 runs to 17 residues. Germline V gene lookup returns CDR1 SGHDT and CDR2 YYEEEE. The CDR3 DNA reads as TGTGCCAGCAGCTTGGTGAGGACCCCGGGGGCCGGGGAGACCCAGTACTTC. Amino acid sequence: CASSLVRTPGAGETQYF. The whole variable domain, remainder taken from reference TRBV5-6 and TRBJ2-5, is DAGVTQSPTHLIKTRGQQVTLRCSPKSGHDTVSWYQQALGQGPQFIFQYYEEEERQRGNFPDRFSGHQFPNYSSELNVNALLLGDSALYLCASSLVRTPGAGETQYFGPGTRLLVL.

The genes are TRBV30 and TRBJ1-2; D call uncertain. Between the trimmed V and J ends, which lost 6 bases and 6 bases, there was a span of 11 bases. Germline assignment: CDR1 GTSNPN and CDR2 SVGIG (reference sequence). The CDR3 is 11 residues long. CDR3 coding DNA: TGTGCCTGTTCCCTTCAGGATGGCTACACCTTC. It specifies CACSLQDGYTF.

CDR3 DNA: TGTGCCAGCAGCTCCTCTGGGTCACCCCTCCACTTT. Protein product: CASSSSGSPLHF. V usage is TRBV11-2 and J usage is TRBJ1-6; D gene unclear. Trimming took off 4 bases at V and 10 bases at J, with 8 bases between the two ends. This CDR3 spans 12 amino acids. The germline CDR1 and CDR2 sequences are SGHAT and FQNNGV. Together with reference TRBV11-2 and TRBJ1-6, the CDR3 gives the full variable domain: EAGVAQSPRYKIIEKRQSVAFWCNPISGHATLYWYQQILGQGPKLLIQFQNNGVVDDSQLPKDRFSAERLKGVDSTLKIQPAKLEDSAVYLCASSSSGSPLHFGNGTRLTVT.

The CDR3 bases are TGTGCCAGCAGTTTGGGGGGAGCGAGTGGCTATGGCTACACCTTC. It codes for CASSLGGASGYGYTF. The V gene is TRBV27, the J gene TRBJ1-2, with a tentative D call TRBD1 (5 bases). V shed 3 bases and J shed 4 bases, with 15 bases lying between them. Germline CDR1 MNHEY, CDR2 SMNVEV (reference sequence). The CDR3 consists of 15 residues.

This clone has only a few counts. The gene calls are TRBV11-2 and TRBJ1-1; no definite D call. CDR1 is SGHAT and CDR2 is FQNNGV in the germline V gene. The CDR3 contains 16 residues. The V end lost 5 bases, the J end lost 8 bases, and 24 bases lay between the germline ends. The CDR3 DNA sequence: TGTGCCAGCAGCCCCGAAGGTCGGCTGGGCTATGGCGAAGCTTTCTTT. Its protein is CASSPEGRLGYGEAFF.

V and J are TRBV30 and TRBJ2-5; tentatively, D is TRBD1 (6 bases). The V gene lost 6 bases and the J gene lost 9 bases, with 17 bases spanning the gap. The CDR3 has 12 residues. Germline values: CDR1 GTSNPN, CDR2 SVGIG (reference sequence). The CDR3 coding sequence is TGTGCCTGCCAAAGGGACACCTCCGCCCAGTACTTC. Its translation is CACQRDTSAQYF.

V gene TRBV5-1 combines with J gene TRBJ2-2; no clear D gene. Looked up from germline, CDR1 is SGHRS and CDR2 is YFSETQ. V lost 0 bases, J lost 7 bases, and 7 bases lay in between. This CDR3 has 13 residues. This chain's CDR3 is CASSLEGYGELFF. CDR3 nucleotide sequence: TGCGCCAGCAGCTTGGAAGGGTACGGGGAGCTGTTTTTT.

This clone was seen only a few times. V usage is TRBV7-2 and J usage is TRBJ2-7; D not resolved. The germline CDR1 and CDR2 sequences are SGHTA and FQGNSA. Deletions cut 2 bases from V and 3 bases from J, with 8 bases between. The CDR3 runs to 13 residues. The CDR3 region is CASSLFDNYEQYF. The DNA for the CDR3 is TGTGCCAGCAGCTTATTTGACAACTACGAGCAGTACTTC. Full variable domain (remainder filled in from reference TRBV7-2 and TRBJ2-7): GAGVSQSPSNKVTEKGKDVELRCDPISGHTALYWYRQSLGQGLEFLIYFQGNSAPDKSGLPSDRFSAERTGGSVSTLTIQRTQQEDSAVYLCASSLFDNYEQYFGPGTRLTVT.

This rearrangement joins TRBV6-1 to TRBJ2-3; weak D call: TRBD1 (6 bases). Trimming pared 2 bases from V and 0 bases from J, leaving 9 bases between. Germline CDR1 reads MNHNS; CDR2 reads SASEGT. The CDR3 is 15 residues long. CDR3 amino acids: CASSERGGSTDTQYF. CDR3 DNA: TGTGCCAGCAGTGAAAGAGGGGGTAGCACAGATACGCAGTATTTT.

The genes are TRBV10-3 and TRBJ2-7; 8 nucleotides align to TRBD1. CDR1 ENHRY and CDR2 SYGVKD come from the germline V gene. Trimming cost V 4 bases and J 5 bases; bases outside gene matches: 7. This CDR3 has 14 amino acids. Written as DNA, the CDR3 is TGTGCCATCAGTGCCCCGGACAGGGCCCACGAGCAGTACTTC. Its translation: CAISAPDRAHEQYF.

This clone was seen a few times. V and J are TRBV5-1 and TRBJ2-1; TRBD2 matches 7 bases. The germline gives CDR1 SGHRS, CDR2 YFSETQ. The CDR3 is 15 amino acids. V gave up 1 base and J gave up 2 bases; unmatched junction bases: 3. The CDR3 bases are TGCGCCAGCAGCTTGAGTCTAGCGGCCTACAATGAGCAGTTCTTC. Translation gives CASSLSLAAYNEQFF.

J is TRBJ2-5 and V is TRBV29-1, with 7 bases that match TRBD1. Germline assignment: CDR1 SQVTM and CDR2 ANQGSEA. The trim removed 4 bases at V and 5 bases at J, leaving 7 bases unmatched. The CDR3 runs 13 residues. For the CDR3, the DNA is TGCAGCGTTGGGGGACAGTTATCTGAGACCCAGTACTTC. Protein: CSVGGQLSETQYF.

In its sample, this clone was seen a few times. The chain carries TRBV18 and TRBJ2-7; no clear D gene. Trimming removed 3 bases from V and 3 bases from J, with 9 bases in between. CDR1 is KGHSH and CDR2 is LQKENI in the germline V gene. The CDR3 is 13 amino acids. In nucleotides, the CDR3 is TGTGCCAGCTCACCGCAGTGGGGCTACGAGCAGTACTTC. This encodes CASSPQWGYEQYF.

This clone was detected a few times. This rearrangement joins TRBV7-8 to TRBJ2-7, with TRBD1 matching over 8 bases. Looked up from germline, CDR1 is SGHVS and CDR2 is FQNEAQ. Trimming removed 6 bases from V and 5 bases from J; junction bases left unmatched: 15. The CDR3 totals 16 residues. CDR3 bases: TGTGCCAGCAGACGGACCCGGACAGGGAAAGTCAACGAGCAGTACTTC. This encodes CASRRTRTGKVNEQYF.

The V gene is TRBV30, the J gene TRBJ1-2, with unresolved D. CDR3 length equals 13 residues. The germline CDR1 and CDR2 sequences are GTSNPN and SVGIG (reference sequence). Trimming shortened V by 0 bases and J by 5 bases, and 10 bases separated the two germline ends. DNA for the CDR3: TGTGCCTGGAGTGTAGCCCGATTTTATGGCTACACCTTC. This codes for CAWSVARFYGYTF.

The rearrangement uses TRBV30 and TRBJ1-4; a possible D gene is TRBD1 (6 bases). This CDR3 spans 13 amino acids. Trimming shortened V by 2 bases and J by 3 bases, and 7 bases separated the two germline ends. Germline-derived CDR1 and CDR2 are GTSNPN and SVGIG (reference sequence). The CDR3 bases are TGTGCCTGGAGTTGGACAGCTAATGAAAAACTGTTTTTT. This gives the protein CAWSWTANEKLFF.

This clone was seen a handful of times. The V and J genes are TRBV5-4 and TRBJ2-2; tentatively, D is TRBD1 (6 bases). CDR1 is SGHNT and CDR2 is YYREEE in the germline V gene (reference sequence). With 0 bases removed from V and 1 base from J, the gap between germline ends came to 7 bases. This CDR3 spans 15 amino acids. In DNA form, the CDR3 reads TGTGCCAGCAGCTTGGGGACAGTGAACACCGGGGAGCTGTTTTTT. It encodes CASSLGTVNTGELFF.

Points on this clone: Other DNA sequences in this specimen translate into the identical CDR3. The V gene is TRBV18, the J gene TRBJ2-7; D is ambiguous. Trimming took off 2 bases at V and 2 bases at J, with 4 bases between the two ends. The CDR3 runs 12 residues. Germline values: CDR1 KGHSH, CDR2 LQKENI. The CDR3 DNA reads as TGTGCCAGCTCACCAACAGCCTACGAGCAGTACTTC. Translating gives CASSPTAYEQYF.

The V gene is TRBV7-9, the J gene TRBJ1-2; 10 bases are a match to TRBD1. This CDR3 is built from 14 residues. CDR1 is SEHNR, CDR2 FQNEAQ, per germline (reference sequence). The J segment lost 6 bases and the V segment lost 5 bases, leaving 6 bases of the junction unmatched. The CDR3 DNA reads TGTGCCAGCAGCCATACGACAGGGGGCAATGGCTACACCTTC. This gives the protein CASSHTTGGNGYTF.

This rearrangement joins TRBV30 to TRBJ1-2, with D uncertain. CDR1 GTSNPN and CDR2 SVGIG come from the germline V gene (reference sequence). Trimming removed 5 bases from V and 8 bases from J, with 12 bases in between. This CDR3 comprises 11 residues. CDR3 nucleotides: TGTGCCTGGTCTGATCTGCGGGGCTACACCTTC. Encoded protein: CAWSDLRGYTF.

In its sample, this clone was seen a few times. The rearrangement uses TRBV7-9 and TRBJ1-6; D not certain. Per the germline V gene, CDR1 is SEHNR and CDR2 is FQNEAQ (reference sequence). Trimming stripped 4 bases from V and 8 bases from J, with 9 bases between. CDR3 length: 13 residues. CDR3 residues: CASSSIGDSPLHF. In nucleotides, the CDR3 is TGTGCCAGCAGCTCGATCGGTGATTCACCCCTCCACTTT.